The clone carrying this T cell receptor beta chain was detected ten times or more. This record comes from a study of identical twins. TCRdb redid the calling of the 5' RACE reads with MiXCR, one entry per CDR3 protein. The sample shows 350,000 to 500,000 distinct CDR3 sequences, less than 20% of them seen only once. The V segment lost 5 bases and the J segment 2 bases; nucleotides outside the gene matches: 10. From germline, CDR1 is MDHEN and CDR2 SYDVKM. CDR3 length: 16 amino acids. The receptor was derived from a man in his fifties in good health. V gene TRBV28 combines with J gene TRBJ2-7, with 9 bases identical to TRBD1. The sequenced sample was naive T cells sorted from blood. The CDR3 DNA sequence: TGTGCCAGCAGTCCCAGACCGGGACAGGGCCCCTACGAGCAGTACTTC. Encoded protein: CASSPRPGQGPYEQYF.